A selection of T cell receptor beta chains follows, all from one sample in a study of blood T cell repertoires in COVID-19. Libraries were prepared by immunoSEQ multiplex PCR; TCRdb keeps only in-frame clonotypes and omits some of them. The profile shows 350,000 to 400,000 clones, nearly 90% of them singletons. The sequenced sample consisted of peripheral blood. Receptors were obtained from a man between 18 and 29 years old with active or convalescent COVID-19. Both conserved end residues are part of each CDR3. The D gene is left open where the match is weak. Expanded clones get a size class; other rows say once, few or many, or leave the size out.

d_gene	len	abundance	j_gene	v_gene	CDR3nt	CDR3aa
-	14	-	TRBJ1-5	TRBV15	TGTGCCACCAGCAGGCTGGGGGGGGCTCAGCCCCAGCATTTT	CATSRLGGAQPQHF
TRBD2	16	-	TRBJ2-1	TRBV4-3	TGCGCCAGCAGCCAAGTTGGTACTAGCGGGTTGAATGAGCAGTTCTTC	CASSQVGTSGLNEQFF
-	16	-	TRBJ2-3	TRBV6-5	TGTGCCAGCAGTTACTCTCCCCTCGGGGGCACAGATACGCAGTATTTT	CASSYSPLGGTDTQYF
TRBD2	15	-	TRBJ2-1	TRBV28	TGTGCCAGCAGGCCCACTAGCGGGAGGGACAATGAGCAGTTCTTC	CASRPTSGRDNEQFF
-	13	-	TRBJ2-7	TRBV7-9	TGTGCCAGCAGCTTATTGGGGGGACCCGAGCAGTACTTC	CASSLLGGPEQYF
TRBD1	15	-	TRBJ1-4	TRBV27	TGTGCCAGCAGTTTGGAGGGACAGACTAATGAAAAACTGTTTTTT	CASSLEGQTNEKLFF
-	18	-	TRBJ1-5	TRBV19	TGTGCCAGTAGTATAGATCTATCGAGCGGGTTTGGCAATCAGCCCCAGCATTTT	CASSIDLSSGFGNQPQHF
-	12	-	TRBJ2-5	TRBV7-2	TGTGCCAGCAGCTCCCTGGCCCAGACCCAGTACTTC	CASSSLAQTQYF
-	17	-	TRBJ1-1	TRBV7-3	TGTGCCAGCAGCACGACCCCCGCAGGCCTCTTGAACACTGAAGCTTTCTTT	CASSTTPAGLLNTEAFF
-	13	-	TRBJ2-7	TRBV4-1	TGCGCCAGCAGACCGCCAGGTCGCTACGAGCAGTACTTC	CASRPPGRYEQYF
TRBD2	16	-	TRBJ2-2	TRBV7-3	TGTGCCAGCAGCTTAGGCGGGAGCGGGAACACCGGGGAGCTGTTTTTT	CASSLGGSGNTGELFF
-	14	-	TRBJ2-7	TRBV28	TGTGCCAGCAAGGGAGGCCTTCTTCTCTACGAGCAGTACTTC	CASKGGLLLYEQYF
TRBD1	16	-	TRBJ1-1	TRBV5-1	TGCGCCAGCAGCTCGGGACAGGGACTAAAGGGCCCTGAAGCTTTCTTT	CASSSGQGLKGPEAFF
TRBD1	14	-	TRBJ2-7	TRBV7-3	TGTGCCAGCAGCTCCGGGACAGGGGAGAACGAGCAGTACTTC	CASSSGTGENEQYF
-	16	-	TRBJ1-5	TRBV7-9	TGTGCCAGCAGCTTAGGCCCCGGGAGGGTGAGTCAGCCCCAGCATTTT	CASSLGPGRVSQPQHF
-	10	-	TRBJ2-1	TRBV29-1	TGCAGCGTTTCTGACAATGAGCAGTTCTTC	CSVSDNEQFF
-	14	-	TRBJ2-7	TRBV15	TGTGCCACCAGCAGAGGGGAACAGGGCGGGGAGCAGTACTTC	CATSRGEQGGEQYF
TRBD1	14	-	TRBJ1-2	TRBV19	TGTGCCAGTAGTATTACCGGGACAGGGAGCGGCTACACCTTC	CASSITGTGSGYTF
-	16	-	TRBJ2-3	TRBV7-9	TGTGCCAGCAGCTCGGACAGACTCCTAATTACAGATACGCAGTATTTT	CASSSDRLLITDTQYF
-	12	-	TRBJ2-7	TRBV18	TGTGCCAGCTCACCCCCAGTCGGGGAGCAGTACTTC	CASSPPVGEQYF
TRBD1	15	-	TRBJ2-3	TRBV7-2	TGTGCCAGCAGCGTGCGGACAGGGGGCGGGGATACGCAGTATTTT	CASSVRTGGGDTQYF
TRBD2	15	once	TRBJ2-3	TRBV7-2	TGTGCCAGCAGCTTATCGGCGGGGGGAGCAGATACGCAGTATTTT	CASSLSAGGADTQYF
-	15	few	TRBJ2-3	TRBV27	TGTGCCAGCAGTCCCCAACAGGGCCGCACAGATACGCAGTATTTT	CASSPQQGRTDTQYF
-	15	-	TRBJ1-1	TRBV9	TGTGCCAGCAGCGTTACCCAGGGCCGGGTAACTGAAGCTTTCTTT	CASSVTQGRVTEAFF
-	13	few	TRBJ1-1	TRBV4-2	TGTGCCAGCCGACCGGGGGGGAACACTGAAGCTTTCTTT	CASRPGGNTEAFF
-	16	once	TRBJ2-2	TRBV7-2	TGTGCCAGCAGCTTAGCGAACCAGCCGGGCACCGGGGAGCTGTTTTTT	CASSLANQPGTGELFF
TRBD1	15	-	TRBJ2-1	TRBV9	TGTGCCAGCAGCCCAGGACAGGGGCGGTACAATGAGCAGTTCTTC	CASSPGQGRYNEQFF
-	16	few	TRBJ1-4	TRBV15	TGTGCCACCAGCAGAGGGGGCACACAGACTAATGAAAAACTGTTTTTT	CATSRGGTQTNEKLFF
-	14	-	TRBJ1-4	TRBV6-5	TGTGCCAGCAGCCGCGTTGTATCTAATGAAAAACTGTTTTTT	CASSRVVSNEKLFF